This T cell receptor (beta chain) appears in the sequencing data of a study of Tregs in tolerant kidney transplant recipients. Using immunoSEQ multiplex PCR, the repertoire was profiled, and TCRdb retains in-frame clones only, with some absent. The table shows approximately 67,000 clones, with around 90% occurring only once. Germline V gene lookup returns CDR1 SGHRS and CDR2 YFSETQ. This CDR3 is built from 14 residues. The V gene lost 0 bases and the J gene lost 8 bases, with 12 bases spanning the gap. The chain joins TRBV5-1 to TRBJ2-4; perhaps TRBD2 as D (5 bases). The receptor's source is a human donor who received a combined kidney and bone marrow transplant. Material: CD8+ T cells from blood, obtained before the transplant. The CDR3 nucleotides read TGCGCCAGCAGCTTGGATCCTAGCCGGGACATTCAGTACTTC. It yields the protein CASSLDPSRDIQYF. Variable domain in full (rest from reference TRBV5-1 and TRBJ2-4): KAGVTQTPRYLIKTRGQQVTLSCSPISGHRSVSWYQQTPGQGLQFLFEYFSETQRNKGNFPGRFSGRQFSNSRSEMNVSTLELGDSALYLCASSLDPSRDIQYFGAGTRLSVL.